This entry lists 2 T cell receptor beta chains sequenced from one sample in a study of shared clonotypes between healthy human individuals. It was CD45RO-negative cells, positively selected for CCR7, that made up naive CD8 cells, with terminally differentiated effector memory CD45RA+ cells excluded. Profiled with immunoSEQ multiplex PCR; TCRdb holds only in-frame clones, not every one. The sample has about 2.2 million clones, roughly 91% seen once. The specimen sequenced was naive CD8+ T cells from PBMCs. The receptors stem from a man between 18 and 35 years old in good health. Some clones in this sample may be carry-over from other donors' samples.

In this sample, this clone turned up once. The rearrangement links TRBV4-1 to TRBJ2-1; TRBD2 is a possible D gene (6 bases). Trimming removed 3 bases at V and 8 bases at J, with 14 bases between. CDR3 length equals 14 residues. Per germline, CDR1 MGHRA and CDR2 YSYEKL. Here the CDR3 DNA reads TGCGCCAGCAGCCATCCCGGGACTCTCTATGAGCAGTTCTTC. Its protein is CASSHPGTLYEQFF.

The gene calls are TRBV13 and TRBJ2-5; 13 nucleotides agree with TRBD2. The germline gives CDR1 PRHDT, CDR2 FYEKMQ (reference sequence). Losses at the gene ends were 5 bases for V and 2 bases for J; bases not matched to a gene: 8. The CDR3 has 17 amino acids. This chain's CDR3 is CASSGRTSGSLQETQYF. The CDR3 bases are TGTGCCAGCAGCGGGCGGACTAGCGGGAGTCTACAAGAGACCCAGTACTTC.